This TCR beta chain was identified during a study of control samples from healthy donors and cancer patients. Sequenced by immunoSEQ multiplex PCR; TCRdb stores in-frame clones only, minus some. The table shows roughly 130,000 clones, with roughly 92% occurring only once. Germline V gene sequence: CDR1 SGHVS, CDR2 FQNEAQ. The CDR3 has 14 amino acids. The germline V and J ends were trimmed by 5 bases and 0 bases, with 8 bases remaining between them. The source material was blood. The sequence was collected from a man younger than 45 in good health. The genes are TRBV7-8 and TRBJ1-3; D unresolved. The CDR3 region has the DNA TGTGCCAGCAGCCGAGGTGTCTCTGGAAACACCATATATTTT. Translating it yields CASSRGVSGNTIYF.